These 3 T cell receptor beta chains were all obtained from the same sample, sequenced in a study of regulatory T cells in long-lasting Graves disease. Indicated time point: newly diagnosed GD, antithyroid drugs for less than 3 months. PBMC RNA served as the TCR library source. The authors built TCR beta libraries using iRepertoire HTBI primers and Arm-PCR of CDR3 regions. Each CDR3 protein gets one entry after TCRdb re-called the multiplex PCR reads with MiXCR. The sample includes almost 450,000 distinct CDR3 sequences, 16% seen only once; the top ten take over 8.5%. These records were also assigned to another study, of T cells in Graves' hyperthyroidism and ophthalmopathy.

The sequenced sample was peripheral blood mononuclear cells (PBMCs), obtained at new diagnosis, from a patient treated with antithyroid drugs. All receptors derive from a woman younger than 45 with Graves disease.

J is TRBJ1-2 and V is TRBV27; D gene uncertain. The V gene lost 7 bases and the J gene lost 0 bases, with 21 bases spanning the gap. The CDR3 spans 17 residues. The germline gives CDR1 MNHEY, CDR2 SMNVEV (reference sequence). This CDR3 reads CASNPARQPGANYGYTF. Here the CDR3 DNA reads TGTGCCAGCAACCCGGCCCGACAACCCGGGGCTAACTATGGCTACACCTTC.

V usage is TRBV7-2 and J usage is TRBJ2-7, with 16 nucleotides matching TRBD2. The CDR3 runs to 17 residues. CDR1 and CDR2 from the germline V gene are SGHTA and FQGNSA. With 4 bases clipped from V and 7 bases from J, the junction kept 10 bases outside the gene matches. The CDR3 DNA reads TGTGCCAGCAGCTCCCGGGGGACTAGCGGGAGGGCACGGGAGCAGTACTTC. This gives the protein CASSSRGTSGRAREQYF.

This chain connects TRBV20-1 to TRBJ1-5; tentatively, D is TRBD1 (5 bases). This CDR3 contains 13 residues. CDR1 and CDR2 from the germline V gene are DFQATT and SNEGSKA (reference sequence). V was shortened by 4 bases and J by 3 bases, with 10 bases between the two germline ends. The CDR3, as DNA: TGCAGTGCTAACCGGGACGCCAATCAGCCCCAGCATTTT. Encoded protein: CSANRDANQPQHF.